There are a few counts of the clone carrying this T cell receptor (beta chain). The sample is drawn from a study of T-cell memory formation after mild COVID-19. V was clipped by 0 bases and J by 3 bases, with 18 bases between them. Germline CDR1 and CDR2: ENHRY and SYGVKD. The CDR3 covers 17 residues. A single record per CDR3 protein comes from TCRdb applying MiXCR to the 5' RACE reads. The sample lists over 120,000 distinct CDR3 sequences, roughly 21% seen once, with approximately 2% in the top ten. What was sequenced was PBMCs or a T cell subset sorted from them (not recorded which). This receptor was identified in an adult woman who had mild COVID-19 (a few samples of this study predate the infection). Cell type and time point are not known. V usage is TRBV10-3 and J usage is TRBJ2-7; D is ambiguous. CDR3 amino acids: CAISESLSDINFYEQYF. DNA for the CDR3: TGTGCCATCAGTGAGTCGCTCTCTGACATCAACTTCTACGAGCAGTACTTC.